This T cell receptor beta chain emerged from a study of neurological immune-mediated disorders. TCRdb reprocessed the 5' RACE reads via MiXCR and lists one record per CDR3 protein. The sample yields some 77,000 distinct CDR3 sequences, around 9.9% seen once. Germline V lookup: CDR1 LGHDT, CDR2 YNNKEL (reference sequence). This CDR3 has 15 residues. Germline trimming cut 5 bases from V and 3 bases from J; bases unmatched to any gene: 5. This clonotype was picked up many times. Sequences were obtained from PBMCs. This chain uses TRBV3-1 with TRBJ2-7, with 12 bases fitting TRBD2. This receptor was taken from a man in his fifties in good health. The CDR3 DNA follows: TGTGCCAGCAGCTCCTTGACTAGCGGGAGCTACGAGCAGTACTTC. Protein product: CASSSLTSGSYEQYF.